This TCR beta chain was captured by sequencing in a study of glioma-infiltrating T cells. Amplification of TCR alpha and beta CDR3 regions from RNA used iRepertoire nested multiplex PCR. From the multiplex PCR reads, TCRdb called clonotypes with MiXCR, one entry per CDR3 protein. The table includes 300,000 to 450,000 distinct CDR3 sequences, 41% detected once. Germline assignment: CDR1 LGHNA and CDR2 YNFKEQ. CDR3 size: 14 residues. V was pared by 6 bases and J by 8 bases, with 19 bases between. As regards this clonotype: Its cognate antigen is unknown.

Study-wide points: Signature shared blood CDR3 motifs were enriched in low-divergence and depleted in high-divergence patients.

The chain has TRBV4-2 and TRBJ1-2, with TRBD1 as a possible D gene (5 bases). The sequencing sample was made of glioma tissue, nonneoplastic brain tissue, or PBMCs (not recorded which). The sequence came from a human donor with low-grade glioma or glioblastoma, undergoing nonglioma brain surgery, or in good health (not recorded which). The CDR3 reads CASSQGRPAGGYTF. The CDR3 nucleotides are TGTGCCAGCAGTCAGGGTAGGCCCGCCGGGGGCTACACCTTC.